This TCR beta chain was obtained from a study of T cells in Graves' hyperthyroidism and ophthalmopathy. Across the whole study: Sampling of peripheral blood happened at initial diagnosis, prior to any treatment. Whole-study results and caveats: Also found in blood were most expanded thyroid clonotypes above 0.001. Ophthalmopathy, which appeared later, was predicted by the model a median about 6 months before onset.

For the diagnoses, clinical symptoms, serum thyroxine and TRAb, thyroid ultrasound and orbital computed tomography were used. This CDR3 is 13 amino acids long. The V end was cut by 11 bases, the J end by 6 bases, with 17 bases between. Germline values: CDR1 LNHDA, CDR2 SQIVND (reference sequence). Amplified TCR beta CDR3 regions derived from RNA transcripts. The TCR CDR3 was amplified in a first-round RT-PCR using the HTBI primer set. TCRdb reprocessed the multiplex PCR reads via MiXCR and lists one record per CDR3 protein. The sample records about 740,000 distinct CDR3 sequences, 14% being singletons. Concerning this clonotype: The antigen remains unidentified.

The clonotype originates from a woman aged 18-29 years with Graves' hyperthyroidism. V usage is TRBV19 and J usage is TRBJ1-5, with D unresolved. The sequencing sample was made of blood. Written as DNA, the CDR3 is TGTGCCTCGCGACTGGGATTAGTTCAGCCCCAGCATTTT. It specifies CASRLGLVQPQHF.